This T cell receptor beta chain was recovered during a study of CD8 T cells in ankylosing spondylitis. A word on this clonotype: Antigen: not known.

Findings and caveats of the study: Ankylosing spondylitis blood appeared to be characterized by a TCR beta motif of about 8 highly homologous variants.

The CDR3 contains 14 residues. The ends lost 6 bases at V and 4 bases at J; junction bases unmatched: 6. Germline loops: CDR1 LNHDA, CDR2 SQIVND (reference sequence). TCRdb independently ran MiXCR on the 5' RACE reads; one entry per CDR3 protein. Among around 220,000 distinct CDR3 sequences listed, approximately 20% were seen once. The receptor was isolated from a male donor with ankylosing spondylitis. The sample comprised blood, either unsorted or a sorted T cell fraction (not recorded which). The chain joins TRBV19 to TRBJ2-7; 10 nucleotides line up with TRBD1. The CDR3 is CASRLGTGEYEQYF. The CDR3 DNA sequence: TGTGCCAGTAGACTCGGGACAGGGGAATACGAGCAGTACTTC.